This T cell receptor (beta chain) was captured in a study of chemoradiotherapy in HPV16-positive cancers. Across the whole study: Functional T-cell assays on a couple of HPV16-positive patients' cells defined candidate HPV-specific clones and common TCR motifs.

For this clone: Its cognate antigen is unknown.

Germline assignment: CDR1 MNHNS and CDR2 SASEGT. Between the trimmed V and J ends, which lost 3 bases and 0 bases, there was a span of 23 bases. The CDR3 spans 19 residues. Repertoires were generated with immunoSEQ multiplex PCR, while TCRdb's copy carries only in-frame clones and drops some. The table records around 53,000 clones, about 88% of them present only once. Findings and limits, study-wide: HPV-responsive T-cell expansion during chemoradiotherapy was linked to improved recurrence-free survival in HPV16-positive patients. HPV-specific T cells were functionally defined from only two HPV16-positive patients.

This material consisted of blood, taken from a patient who underwent chemoradiotherapy. The clonotype comes from a human donor with HPV-associated anogenital cancer. The chain couples TRBV6-1 to TRBJ1-1; perhaps TRBD1 as D (5 bases). The DNA of the CDR3 is TGTGCCAGCAGTGAGTGGCTCAAAGATCCGGCGGACATGAACACTGAAGCTTTCTTT. The encoded protein is CASSEWLKDPADMNTEAFF.